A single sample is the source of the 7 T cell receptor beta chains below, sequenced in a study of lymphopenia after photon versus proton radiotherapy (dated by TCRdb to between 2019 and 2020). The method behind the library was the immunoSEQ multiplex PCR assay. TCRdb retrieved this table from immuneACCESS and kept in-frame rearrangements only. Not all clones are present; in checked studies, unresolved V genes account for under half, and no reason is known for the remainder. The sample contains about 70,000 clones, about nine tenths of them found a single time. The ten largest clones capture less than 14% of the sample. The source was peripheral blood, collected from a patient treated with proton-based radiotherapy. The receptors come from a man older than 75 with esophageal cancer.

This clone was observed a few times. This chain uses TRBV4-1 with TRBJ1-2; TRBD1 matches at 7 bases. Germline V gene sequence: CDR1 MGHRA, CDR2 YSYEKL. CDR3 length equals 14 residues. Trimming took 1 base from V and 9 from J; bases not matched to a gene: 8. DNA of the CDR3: TGCGCCAGCAGCCAAGGGACCCAGACAGGGCGCTACACCTTC. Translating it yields CASSQGTQTGRYTF.

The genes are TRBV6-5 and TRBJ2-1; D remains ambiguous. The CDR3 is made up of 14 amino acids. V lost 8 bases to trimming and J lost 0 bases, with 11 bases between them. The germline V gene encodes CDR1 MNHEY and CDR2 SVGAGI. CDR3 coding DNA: TGTGCCAGCGGTTTGGCGACCTCCTACAATGAGCAGTTCTTC. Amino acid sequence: CASGLATSYNEQFF.

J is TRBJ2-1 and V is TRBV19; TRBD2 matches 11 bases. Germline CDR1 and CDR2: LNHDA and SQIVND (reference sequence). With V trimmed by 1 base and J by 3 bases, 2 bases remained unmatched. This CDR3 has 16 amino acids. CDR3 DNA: TGTGCCAGTAGTATAGGGCTAGCGGGGGGCTACAATGAGCAGTTCTTC. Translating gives CASSIGLAGGYNEQFF.

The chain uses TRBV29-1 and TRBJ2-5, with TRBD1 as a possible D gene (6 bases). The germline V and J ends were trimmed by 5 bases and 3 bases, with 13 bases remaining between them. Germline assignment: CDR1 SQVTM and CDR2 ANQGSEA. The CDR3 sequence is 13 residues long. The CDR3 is CSVRTDRKETQYF. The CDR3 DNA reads TGCAGCGTTAGGACAGACCGAAAAGAGACCCAGTACTTC.

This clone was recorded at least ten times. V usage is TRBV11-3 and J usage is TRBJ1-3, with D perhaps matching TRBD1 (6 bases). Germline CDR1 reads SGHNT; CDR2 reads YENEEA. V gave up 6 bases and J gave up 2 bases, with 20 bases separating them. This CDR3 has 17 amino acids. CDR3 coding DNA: TGTGCCAGCAGTAAATCGGGGGGCCCCGCCGCTGGAAACACCATATATTTT. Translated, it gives CASSKSGGPAAGNTIYF.

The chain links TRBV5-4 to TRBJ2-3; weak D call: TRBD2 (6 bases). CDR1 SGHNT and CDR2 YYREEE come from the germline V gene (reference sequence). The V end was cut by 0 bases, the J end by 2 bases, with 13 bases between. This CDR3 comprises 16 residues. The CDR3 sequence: CASSLGLASDTDTQYF. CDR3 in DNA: TGTGCCAGCAGCTTGGGCCTAGCGAGTGACACAGATACGCAGTATTTT.

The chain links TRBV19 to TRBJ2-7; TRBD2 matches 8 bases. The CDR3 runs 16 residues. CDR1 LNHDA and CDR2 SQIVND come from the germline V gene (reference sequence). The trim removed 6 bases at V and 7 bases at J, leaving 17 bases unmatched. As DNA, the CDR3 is TGTGCCAGTAGCCTTGGGCTGGGAGCGGGAGTTCGTGAGCAGTACTTC. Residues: CASSLGLGAGVREQYF.